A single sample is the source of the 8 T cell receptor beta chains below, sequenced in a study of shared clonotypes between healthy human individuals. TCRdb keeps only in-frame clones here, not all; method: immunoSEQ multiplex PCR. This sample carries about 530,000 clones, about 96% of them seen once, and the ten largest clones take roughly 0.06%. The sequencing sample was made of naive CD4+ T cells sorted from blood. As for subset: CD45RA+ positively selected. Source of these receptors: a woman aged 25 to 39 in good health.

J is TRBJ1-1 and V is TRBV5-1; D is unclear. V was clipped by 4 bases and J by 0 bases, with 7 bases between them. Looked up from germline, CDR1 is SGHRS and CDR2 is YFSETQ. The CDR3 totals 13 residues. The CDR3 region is CASSGSMNTEAFF. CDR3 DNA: TGCGCCAGCAGCGGGTCGATGAACACTGAAGCTTTCTTT. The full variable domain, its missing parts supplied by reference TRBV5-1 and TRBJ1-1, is KAGVTQTPRYLIKTRGQQVTLSCSPISGHRSVSWYQQTPGQGLQFLFEYFSETQRNKGNFPGRFSGRQFSNSRSEMNVSTLELGDSALYLCASSGSMNTEAFFGQGTRLTVV.

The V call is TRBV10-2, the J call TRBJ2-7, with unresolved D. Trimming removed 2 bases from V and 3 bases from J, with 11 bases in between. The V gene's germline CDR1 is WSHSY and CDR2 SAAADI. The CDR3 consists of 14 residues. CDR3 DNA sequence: TGCGCCAGCAGTGAGCCCCCGGTTAGCTACGAGCAGTACTTC. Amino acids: CASSEPPVSYEQYF.

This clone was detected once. DNA of the CDR3: TGTGCCAGCAGGGATTTCAAGTATGGCTACACCTTC. This codes for CASRDFKYGYTF. The V gene is TRBV6-5, the J gene TRBJ1-2; the D is unclear. This CDR3 region has 12 residues. Germline V gene lookup returns CDR1 MNHEY and CDR2 SVGAGI. Trimming took off 6 bases at V and 5 bases at J, with 10 bases between the two ends.

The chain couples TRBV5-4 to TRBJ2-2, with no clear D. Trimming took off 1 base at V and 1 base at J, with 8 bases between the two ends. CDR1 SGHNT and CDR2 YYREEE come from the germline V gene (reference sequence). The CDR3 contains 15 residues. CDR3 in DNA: TGTGCCAGCAGCTTGATAGGTTTGAACACCGGGGAGCTGTTTTTT. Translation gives CASSLIGLNTGELFF.

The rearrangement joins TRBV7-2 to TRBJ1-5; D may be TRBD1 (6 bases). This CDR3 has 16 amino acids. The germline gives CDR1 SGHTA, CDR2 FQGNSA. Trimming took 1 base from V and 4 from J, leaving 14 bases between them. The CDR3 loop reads CASSLVPGDANQPQHF. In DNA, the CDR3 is TGTGCCAGCAGCTTAGTCCCAGGGGATGCAAATCAGCCCCAGCATTTT. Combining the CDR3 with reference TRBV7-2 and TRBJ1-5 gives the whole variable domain GAGVSQSPSNKVTEKGKDVELRCDPISGHTALYWYRQSLGQGLEFLIYFQGNSAPDKSGLPSDRFSAERTGGSVSTLTIQRTQQEDSAVYLCASSLVPGDANQPQHFGDGTRLSIL.

As DNA, the CDR3 is TGTGCCTGCGGGGGGAACAATGAGCAGTTCTTC. It encodes CACGGNNEQFF. The chain recombines TRBV2 with TRBJ2-1, with 8 bases matching TRBD2. This CDR3 contains 11 residues. Germline CDR1 and CDR2: SNHLY and FYNNEI. V shed 11 bases, J shed 5 bases, and the junction held 2 bases outside the gene matches.

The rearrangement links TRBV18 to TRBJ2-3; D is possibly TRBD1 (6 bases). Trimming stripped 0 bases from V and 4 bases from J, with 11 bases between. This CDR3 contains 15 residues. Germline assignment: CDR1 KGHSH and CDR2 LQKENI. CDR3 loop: CASSPPRTDSDTQYF. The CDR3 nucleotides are TGTGCCAGCTCACCACCTCGGACAGACTCAGATACGCAGTATTTT.

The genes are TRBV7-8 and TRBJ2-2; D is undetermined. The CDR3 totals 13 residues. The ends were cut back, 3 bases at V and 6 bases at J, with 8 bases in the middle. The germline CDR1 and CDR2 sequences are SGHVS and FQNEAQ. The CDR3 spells CASSFKGAGELFF. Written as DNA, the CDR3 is TGTGCCAGCAGCTTTAAGGGTGCCGGGGAGCTGTTTTTT.